This TCR beta chain originates from a study of cytomegalovirus exposure and HLA in healthy donors. The CDR3 loop spans 16 amino acids. Looked up from germline, CDR1 is LGHNA and CDR2 is YSLEER. V was pared by 6 bases and J by 8 bases, with 14 bases of the junction left unmatched. Researchers ran the PCR with 60 Vbeta and 13 Jbeta primers. Sequencing was performed with immunoSEQ multiplex PCR; in TCRdb, only in-frame clones are kept and a portion is missing. Here the sample table reports about 170,000 clones. Sequencing was performed on PBMCs. The clonotype was recovered from a woman aged 60-75 years in good health and CMV-seronegative. The gene calls are TRBV4-3 and TRBJ2-2, with 8 nucleotides matching TRBD1. This chain's CDR3 is CASSPGGVETSGELFF. CDR3 nucleotides: TGCGCCAGCAGTCCAGGGGGCGTAGAAACCTCAGGGGAGCTGTTTTTT.